This entry lists 9 T cell receptor beta chains sequenced from one sample in a study of CD8+CD57+ T cells in acquired aplastic anemia. All sequencing subjects had displayed CD8+CD57+ cell expansion on flow cytometry. Profiling of TCR beta VDJ combinations and CDR3 sequences used genomic DNA as template. MiXCR, applied by TCRdb to the reads, yields one record per CDR3 protein. The repertoire includes 80,000 to 100,000 distinct CDR3 sequences, around two thirds of them detected once, and less than 75% sits in the top ten. Material for sequencing was sorted CD4+, CD8+, or CD8+CD57+ T cells (not recorded which) from PBMCs. The receptors shown here come from a human donor with aplastic anemia.

This clonotype was detected only a few times. The gene calls are TRBV24-1 and TRBJ1-2; the match to TRBD1 covers 7 bases. Per the germline V gene, CDR1 is KGHDR and CDR2 is SFDVKD. This CDR3 region has 16 residues. J was trimmed by 4 bases and V by 2 bases; bases with no gene match: 9. CDR3 coding DNA: TGTGCCACCAGTGATTCCCGGACAGGATTCCCCTATGGCTACACCTTC. It specifies CATSDSRTGFPYGYTF.

This clonotype was counted ten times or more. The chain joins TRBV6-5 to TRBJ1-1, with a weak D call TRBD1 (5 bases). The CDR3 is made up of 11 amino acids. V lost 2 bases and J lost 8, with 6 bases in between. The germline V gene encodes CDR1 MNHEY and CDR2 SVGAGI. Here the CDR3 DNA reads TGTGCCAGCAGTTACGGGGCAGAAGCTTTCTTT. Residues: CASSYGAEAFF.

The rearrangement links TRBV10-3 to TRBJ2-2, with TRBD2 identical over 8 bases. The length of the CDR3 is 18 residues. The germline gives CDR1 ENHRY, CDR2 SYGVKD. V was pared by 10 bases and J by 4 bases, with 20 bases of the junction left unmatched. The CDR3 here is CASKPDWWSGSSTGELFF. As DNA, the CDR3 is TGTGCCAGTAAACCGGACTGGTGGAGCGGGAGTTCCACCGGGGAGCTGTTTTTT.

In this sample, this clonotype turned up many times. CDR3 bases: TGTGCCAGCTTGGGACTAGCAAGTACTGATACGCAGTATTTT. This gives the protein CASLGLASTDTQYF. V usage is TRBV7-9 and J usage is TRBJ2-3; 9 nucleotides line up with TRBD2. The junction had 9 bases not matched to a gene; V was cut back by 8 bases and J by 6 bases. The germline V gene encodes CDR1 SEHNR and CDR2 FQNEAQ (reference sequence). There are 14 residues in the CDR3.

The chain joins TRBV20-1 to TRBJ2-5, with D perhaps matching TRBD1 or TRBD2 (5 bases each). Germline V CDR1 and CDR2: DFQATT, SNEGSKA (reference sequence). The CDR3 extends over 15 amino acids. V shed 0 bases and J shed 2 bases, with 13 bases lying between them. CDR3 nucleotide sequence: TGCAGTGCTAGAGACGGAACCGGGGCACAAGAGACCCAGTACTTC. Residues: CSARDGTGAQETQYF.

V usage is TRBV19 and J usage is TRBJ1-2, with no clear D. The CDR3 consists of 12 residues. The germline V gene encodes CDR1 LNHDA and CDR2 SQIVND (reference sequence). V was clipped by 1 base and J by 8 bases, with 8 bases between them. CDR3 loop: CASSIGEGGYTF. CDR3 sequence (DNA): TGTGCCAGTAGTATAGGCGAGGGAGGCTACACCTTC.

The chain employs TRBV15 and TRBJ1-4; D gene unclear. Between the trimmed V and J ends, which lost 3 bases and 8 bases, there was a span of 13 bases. CDR3 length equals 14 residues. Germline CDR1 reads LNHNV; CDR2 reads YYDKDF (reference sequence). The CDR3 region is CATSRVAGKEKLFF. CDR3 bases: TGTGCCACCAGCAGGGTAGCGGGAAAAGAAAAACTGTTTTTT.

This clonotype appeared a single time. The chain combines TRBV20-1 with TRBJ2-5; 10 nucleotides match TRBD2. The CDR3 contains 14 residues. After removal of 3 bases from V and 2 bases from J, the junction contained 3 bases not matched to a gene. In germline, CDR1 is DFQATT, CDR2 SNEGSKA (reference sequence). CDR3 bases: TGCAGTGCTAGGAGCGGGAGGGAGCAAGAGACCCAGTACTTC. This encodes CSARSGREQETQYF.

The chain employs TRBV10-3 and TRBJ1-1; tentative D call: TRBD1 (5 bases). This CDR3 has 15 residues. V was cut by 7 bases and J by 2 bases, with 17 bases left in between. Germline CDR1 is ENHRY and CDR2 is SYGVKD. CDR3 region: CAIMATDNRNTEAFF. In DNA form, the CDR3 reads TGTGCCATCATGGCGACAGACAACAGAAACACTGAAGCTTTCTTT.